The 27 T cell receptor beta chains below all came from one sample that was sequenced in a study of healthy donors' naive CD4 and CD8 T cells. Each TCR library used approximately 500 ng of total RNA and a linear amplification protocol. TCRdb re-called the reads through MiXCR, storing one row per CDR3 protein. The sample consists of around 180,000 distinct CDR3 sequences, around 70% of them appearing once. The source material was naive CD4+ and CD8+ T cells sorted from blood, pooled from several donors. The receptors derive from a pool of human donors in good health; the sample pools cells from several healthy donors.

This sequence joins TRBV27 and TRBJ2-2, with 9 bases identical to TRBD2. This CDR3 is 19 amino acids long. CDR1 is MNHEY, CDR2 SMNVEV, per germline (reference sequence). Unmatched junction bases numbered 9, after V lost 0 bases and J lost 1 base. The CDR3 loop reads CASSLSYLRTSENTGELFF. The DNA of the CDR3 is TGTGCCAGCAGTTTATCCTACCTGAGGACTAGCGAGAACACCGGGGAGCTGTTTTTT.

This clonotype was found a few times. The chain employs TRBV6-2 or TRBV6-3 and TRBJ2-4; D perhaps matches TRBD2 (5 bases). Germline assignment: CDR1 MNHEY and CDR2 SVGEGT. Trimming took off 2 bases at V and 5 bases at J, with 22 bases between the two ends. This CDR3 is 18 amino acids long. The CDR3 DNA reads TGTGCCAGCAGTTACATGAGGGCCAAACCACCAACTCAAAACATTCAGTACTTC. Its protein is CASSYMRAKPPTQNIQYF.

Regarding this clonotype: An end of the junction differs from the germline gene, which may be a read error. J is TRBJ1-2 and V is TRBV6-5; no firm D call. This CDR3 has 13 residues. Germline assignment: CDR1 MNHEY and CDR2 SVGAGI. In DNA, the CDR3 is TGTGCCAGCAGTTACTCACATAACTATGGCTACATCTTC. Translating it yields CASSYSHNYGYIF.

This chain uses TRBV27 with TRBJ2-7; D is unresolved. Trimming shortened V by 5 bases and J by 3 bases, and 5 bases separated the two germline ends. Germline V gene sequence: CDR1 MNHEY, CDR2 SMNVEV (reference sequence). CDR3 length: 11 residues. The CDR3 loop is CASSLLYEQYF. The CDR3 bases are TGTGCCAGCAGTCTTCTCTACGAGCAGTACTTC.

A few counts support this clonotype. The rearrangement joins TRBV5-1 to TRBJ1-5; 8 positions match TRBD1. V gave up 2 bases and J gave up 6 bases; unmatched junction bases: 4. This CDR3 spans 14 amino acids. CDR1 is SGHRS and CDR2 is YFSETQ in the germline V gene. The CDR3 protein is CASSLSGGLQPQHF. In DNA form, the CDR3 reads TGCGCCAGCAGCTTATCAGGGGGCCTTCAGCCCCAGCATTTT.

The V gene is TRBV19, the J gene TRBJ1-5, with 8 bases lining up with TRBD1. This CDR3 region has 14 residues. V lost 7 bases, J lost 6 bases, and 8 bases stayed unmatched. Germline V gene lookup returns CDR1 LNHDA and CDR2 SQIVND (reference sequence). The CDR3, as DNA: TGTGCCAGTACGGCCGGGACAGGCATTCAGCCCCAGCATTTT. Amino acid sequence: CASTAGTGIQPQHF.

The V call is TRBV19, the J call TRBJ1-2; weak D call: TRBD1 (6 bases). Trimming left V 8 bases short and J 4 bases short, with 14 bases between. The CDR3 extends over 13 amino acids. Germline lookup yields CDR1 LNHDA and CDR2 SQIVND (reference sequence). CDR3 amino acids: CASWMTGPYGYTF. The CDR3 DNA is TGTGCCAGTTGGATGACAGGCCCCTATGGCTACACCTTC.

The chain carries TRBV2 and TRBJ1-1; the match to TRBD1 covers 8 bases. Germline V gene lookup returns CDR1 SNHLY and CDR2 FYNNEI. The CDR3 runs 14 residues. The junction had 10 bases not matched to a gene; V was cut back by 8 bases and J by 5 bases. CDR3 amino acids: CASVQQGARTEAFF. The CDR3 DNA is TGTGCCAGCGTCCAGCAGGGGGCGAGGACTGAAGCTTTCTTT.

The table lists this clonotype with a count of one. V is TRBV29-1 and J is TRBJ2-1, with D possibly TRBD2 on 6 matching bases. V was cut by 1 base and J by 4 bases, with 11 bases left in between. Germline CDR1 SQVTM, CDR2 ANQGSEA. This CDR3 region has 14 residues. CDR3 nucleotide sequence: TGCAGCGTTGAAGTAGGCGGGAATTACAATGAGCAGTTCTTC. Encoded protein: CSVEVGGNYNEQFF.

The count of this clonotype is one. This chain connects TRBV20-1 to TRBJ2-3; tentatively, D is TRBD2 (5 bases). CDR1 and CDR2 from the germline V gene are DFQATT and SNEGSKA (reference sequence). The ends were cut back, 3 bases at V and 4 bases at J, with 11 bases in the middle. The CDR3 is 13 amino acids. The CDR3 sequence is CSARREGADTQYF. In DNA form, the CDR3 reads TGCAGTGCTAGGAGGGAAGGAGCAGATACGCAGTATTTT.

The V gene is TRBV29-1, the J gene TRBJ2-7; 9 bases agree with TRBD1. This CDR3 is 15 amino acids long. The ends lost 1 base at V and 4 bases at J; junction bases unmatched: 8. Germline V gene data show CDR1 as SQVTM and CDR2 as ANQGSEA. The DNA of the CDR3 is TGCAGCGTTGAAGCGGACAGGGGTCAAAATTACGAGCAGTACTTC. This encodes CSVEADRGQNYEQYF.

J is TRBJ1-2 and V is TRBV29-1; 8 bases line up with TRBD1. J lost 5 bases, V lost 0 bases, and 2 bases had no gene match. Germline loops: CDR1 SQVTM, CDR2 ANQGSEA. There are 13 residues in the CDR3. The CDR3 loop is CSVEERQGYGYTF. The CDR3, as DNA: TGCAGCGTTGAAGAAAGACAGGGGTATGGCTACACCTTC.

The rearrangement links TRBV13 to TRBJ2-1, with a weak D call TRBD1 (6 bases). This CDR3 contains 16 residues. Trimming left V 5 bases short and J 8 bases short, with 22 bases between. Germline V gene lookup returns CDR1 PRHDT and CDR2 FYEKMQ (reference sequence). CDR3 DNA sequence: TGTGCCAGCAGCCCCTACAGGGCGCCTAGCTCCGATGAGCAGTTCTTC. This sequence encodes CASSPYRAPSSDEQFF.

The chain links TRBV19 to TRBJ2-2; no definite D call. The germline gives CDR1 LNHDA, CDR2 SQIVND (reference sequence). V gave up 1 base and J gave up 0 bases, with 3 bases separating them. The CDR3 loop spans 14 amino acids. CDR3 nucleotide sequence: TGTGCCAGTAGTATAGCGGCGAACACCGGGGAGCTGTTTTTT. It codes for CASSIAANTGELFF.

V gene TRBV29-1 combines with J gene TRBJ2-3; 15 bases fit TRBD2. Germline CDR1 SQVTM, CDR2 ANQGSEA. This CDR3 has 14 residues. The junction had 4 bases not matched to a gene; V was cut back by 6 bases and J by 6 bases. The CDR3 reads CSVGLAGGPDTQYF. The DNA of the CDR3 is TGCAGCGTCGGACTAGCGGGAGGGCCTGATACGCAGTATTTT.

The chain has TRBV7-2 and TRBJ1-1, with a tentative D call TRBD1 (5 bases). CDR3 length: 15 residues. Germline loops: CDR1 SGHTA, CDR2 FQGNSA. V shed 1 base and J shed 4 bases, with 13 bases lying between them. The CDR3 nucleotides are TGTGCCAGCAGCTTAGGCGTCAGAAGGGGCACTGAAGCTTTCTTT. Protein product: CASSLGVRRGTEAFF.

This clonotype was detected a few times. The chain carries TRBV19 and TRBJ2-2, with D possibly being TRBD1 or TRBD2 (5 bases each). Per germline, CDR1 LNHDA and CDR2 SQIVND (reference sequence). This CDR3 region has 11 residues. The V end lost 9 bases, the J end lost 7 bases, and 9 bases lay between the germline ends. The CDR3 is CASTRGGELFF. In nucleotides, the CDR3 is TGTGCCAGCACGAGGGGCGGGGAGCTGTTTTTT.

The CDR3, as DNA: TGTGCCAGCAGCACCGGACAGGGAGGCGGCTACGAGCAGTACTTC. Protein sequence: CASSTGQGGGYEQYF. The chain has TRBV5-4 and TRBJ2-7; 8 bases are a match to TRBD1. CDR3 length: 15 amino acids. Germline loops: CDR1 SGHNT, CDR2 YYREEE (reference sequence). Trimming at V came to 4 bases and at J to 3 bases, leaving 9 bases not matched to a gene.

This clonotype was seen just once. The chain employs TRBV6-5 and TRBJ2-7; possible D gene TRBD2, 6 bases. Germline CDR1 and CDR2: MNHEY and SVGAGI. The CDR3 runs 13 residues. Trimming removed 4 bases at V and 4 bases at J, with 11 bases between. CDR3 bases: TGTGCCAGCAGTTGGGTCGGGAGTTACGAGCAGTACTTC. Amino acids: CASSWVGSYEQYF.

The V and J genes are TRBV29-1 and TRBJ2-3, with a possible D match to TRBD2 (5 bases). The CDR3 length is 12 residues. V lost 2 bases and J lost 10, with 13 bases in between. From germline, CDR1 is SQVTM and CDR2 ANQGSEA. The CDR3 here is CSVENDYLAQYF. CDR3 coding DNA: TGCAGCGTTGAAAACGACTATTTGGCGCAGTATTTT.

This sequence joins TRBV6-1 and TRBJ1-1; 7 bases are shared with TRBD1. CDR3 size: 16 residues. J was trimmed by 6 bases and V by 8 bases; bases with no gene match: 18. Germline CDR1 MNHNS, CDR2 SASEGT. CDR3 residues: CASGNWGTTGTSEAFF. Written as DNA, the CDR3 is TGTGCCAGCGGTAATTGGGGGACGACAGGGACGTCTGAAGCTTTCTTT.

By frequency in the sample, this clonotype is medium-sized. The chain joins TRBV27 to TRBJ1-2, with 7 bases aligning to TRBD1. Trimming removed 10 bases from V and 2 bases from J; junction bases left unmatched: 4. Germline-derived CDR1 and CDR2 are MNHEY and SMNVEV (reference sequence). The CDR3 is made up of 12 amino acids. The CDR3 coding sequence is TGTGCCACCCTGGGACAGAACTATGGCTACACCTTC. Its translation: CATLGQNYGYTF.

This chain uses TRBV30 with TRBJ1-2, with 7 bases identical to TRBD1. There are 14 residues in the CDR3. Germline values: CDR1 GTSNPN, CDR2 SVGIG (reference sequence). The V segment lost 2 bases and the J segment 6 bases; nucleotides outside the gene matches: 9. CDR3 amino acids: CAWSTSTGSNGYTF. CDR3 sequence (DNA): TGTGCCTGGAGTACGTCGACAGGGTCCAATGGCTACACCTTC.

This chain connects TRBV6-2 or TRBV6-3 to TRBJ2-1; no clear D. Germline V gene lookup returns CDR1 MNHEY and CDR2 SVGEGT. This CDR3 comprises 11 residues. Between the trimmed V and J ends, which lost 4 bases and 9 bases, there was a span of 7 bases. This CDR3 reads CASSSGAEQFF. The CDR3 DNA is TGTGCCAGCAGTTCTGGAGCTGAGCAGTTCTTC.

The rearrangement joins TRBV6-2 or TRBV6-3 to TRBJ2-2; D not resolved. Trimming removed 4 bases from V and 7 bases from J, with 10 bases in between. The CDR3 is 13 amino acids. Germline V CDR1 and CDR2: MNHEY, SVGEGT. The chain's CDR3 is CASSFRVNGELFF. CDR3 in DNA: TGTGCCAGCAGTTTTAGGGTGAACGGGGAGCTGTTTTTT.

The chain has TRBV19 and TRBJ1-1; tentative D call: TRBD1 (6 bases). This CDR3 has 14 amino acids. Germline V CDR1 and CDR2: LNHDA, SQIVND (reference sequence). Trimming left V 6 bases short and J 5 bases short, with 16 bases between. Written as DNA, the CDR3 is TGTGCCAGTAGCTATTCACAGGGTTATACTGAAGCTTTCTTT. Its translation: CASSYSQGYTEAFF.

This sequence joins TRBV6-5 and TRBJ1-1; TRBD1 agrees at 7 bases. V shed 11 bases, J shed 6 bases, and the junction held 9 bases outside the gene matches. Germline-derived CDR1 and CDR2 are MNHEY and SVGAGI. The CDR3 is 12 amino acids. CDR3 region: CASHRGEAEAFF. CDR3 coding DNA: TGTGCCTCACACAGGGGTGAAGCTGAAGCTTTCTTT.